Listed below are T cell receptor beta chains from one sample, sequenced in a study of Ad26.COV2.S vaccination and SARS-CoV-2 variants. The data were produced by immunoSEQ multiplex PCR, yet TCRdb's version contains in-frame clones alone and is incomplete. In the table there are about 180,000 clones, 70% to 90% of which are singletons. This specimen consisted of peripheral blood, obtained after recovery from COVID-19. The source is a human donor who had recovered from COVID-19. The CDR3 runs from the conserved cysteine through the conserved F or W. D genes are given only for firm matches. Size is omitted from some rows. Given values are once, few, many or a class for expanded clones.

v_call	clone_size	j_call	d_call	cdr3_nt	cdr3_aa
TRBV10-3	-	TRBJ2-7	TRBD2	TGTACCATCAGTGAGTCGGAGATTGCGGGAGACACCTACGAGCAGTACTTC	CTISESEIAGDTYEQYF
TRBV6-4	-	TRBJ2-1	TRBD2	TGTGCCAGCAGTGACTCGCCAGCGGGAGCGCGGGGTGAGCAGTTCTTC	CASSDSPAGARGEQFF
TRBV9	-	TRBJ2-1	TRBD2	TGTGCCAGCAGCGTAGCTGGAGCGGGGGGGCTTCTTAGTGAGCAGTTCTTC	CASSVAGAGGLLSEQFF
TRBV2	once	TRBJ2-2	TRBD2	TGTGCCAGCAGAAAACTAGCGGGAGGGACCGGGGAGCTGTTTTTT	CASRKLAGGTGELFF
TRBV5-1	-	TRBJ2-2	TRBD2	TGCGCCAGCAGCTTGGTTGCGGGAGCGGACACCGGGGACCTGTTTTTT	CASSLVAGADTGDLFF
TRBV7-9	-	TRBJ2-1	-	TGTGCCAGCAGCTTAGACGGGAACTACAATGAGCAGTTCTTC	CASSLDGNYNEQFF
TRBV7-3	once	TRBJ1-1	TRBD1	TGTGCCAGCAGCTTATCCCGGGACAGTTCTGAAGCTTTCTTT	CASSLSRDSSEAFF
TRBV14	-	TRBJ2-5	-	TGTGCCAGCAGCCAAGAGTCAGGAGAGACCCAGTACTTC	CASSQESGETQYF
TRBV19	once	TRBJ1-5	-	TGTGCCAGTAGTATAGATCACAGCTCTAGGCCCCAGCATTTT	CASSIDHSSRPQHF
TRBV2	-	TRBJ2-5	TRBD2	TGTGCCAGCAGTGCGAGGGAAGCGGGGGCAGAGACCCAGTACTTC	CASSAREAGAETQYF
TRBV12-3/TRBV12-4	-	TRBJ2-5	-	TGTGCCAGCAGTGTGTGGAGAGAGACCCAGTACTTC	CASSVWRETQYF
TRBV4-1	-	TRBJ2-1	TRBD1	TGCGCCAGCAGCCAAGAGGGGACAGGGAGGGTCGGCAATGAGCAGTTCTTC	CASSQEGTGRVGNEQFF